The 23 T cell receptor beta chains reported below all come from one sample, sequenced in a study of breast tumors, draining lymph nodes, adjacent tissues. Using its own MiXCR run on the multiplex PCR reads, TCRdb lists one record per CDR3 protein. The data hold 20,000 to 25,000 distinct CDR3 sequences, with under 75% observed a single time. The sample consisted of tumor-adjacent breast tissue. The receptors derive from a female donor with breast cancer. Some clones in this sample may be carry-over from other donors' samples.

Concerning this clonotype itself: A junction boundary mismatches the germline segment, possibly from a read error. The J gene is TRBJ1-4, the V gene TRBV18; weak D call: TRBD1 (5 bases). Germline V gives CDR1 KGHSH, CDR2 LQKENI. This CDR3 has 18 residues. CDR3 in DNA: TGTGCCAGCCCACCACCGCCGGGACGGGGGTGGACTAATGAAAAACTGTTTTTT. This sequence encodes CASPPPPGRGWTNEKLFF.

This sequence joins TRBV29-1 and TRBJ2-7; D not resolved. Trimming removed 4 bases from V and 5 bases from J, with 9 bases in between. CDR3 size: 11 residues. Per the germline V gene, CDR1 is SQVTM and CDR2 is ANQGSEA. Here the CDR3 DNA reads TGCAGCGTTGCTGAACCCCACGAGCAGTACTTC. Protein product: CSVAEPHEQYF.

The V call is TRBV2, the J call TRBJ1-4; D remains unclear. CDR3 length equals 14 residues. The V end lost 5 bases, the J end lost 8 bases, and 15 bases lay between the germline ends. CDR1 is SNHLY, CDR2 FYNNEI, per germline. The CDR3 loop is CASSPLGVEEKLFF. The CDR3 DNA reads as TGTGCCAGCAGTCCCCTCGGGGTTGAGGAAAAACTGTTTTTT.

This clonotype was recorded at least ten times. V usage is TRBV9 and J usage is TRBJ2-3; tentatively, D is TRBD1 (5 bases). The CDR3 covers 15 residues. Trimming left V 0 bases short and J 6 bases short, with 14 bases between. Germline V gives CDR1 SGDLS, CDR2 YYNGEE. CDR3 DNA sequence: TGTGCCAGCAGCGTAGAAGGCTCTCCAGGGGATACGCAGTATTTT. Protein product: CASSVEGSPGDTQYF.

V and J are TRBV5-1 and TRBJ2-1, with TRBD1 matching over 7 bases. V was pared by 4 bases and J by 3 bases, with 7 bases of the junction left unmatched. CDR3 length: 15 amino acids. Germline V gives CDR1 SGHRS, CDR2 YFSETQ. The CDR3 sequence: CASSPDRVGYNEQFF. In DNA, the CDR3 is TGCGCCAGCAGCCCCGACAGGGTGGGCTACAATGAGCAGTTCTTC.

The chain uses TRBV7-8 and TRBJ2-3; 9 nucleotides line up with TRBD2. From germline, CDR1 is SGHVS and CDR2 FQNEAQ. The CDR3 contains 14 residues. V gave up 7 bases and J gave up 1 base; unmatched junction bases: 3. The CDR3 reads CASKQRGGTDTQYF. CDR3 sequence (DNA): TGTGCCAGCAAGCAGCGGGGGGGCACAGATACGCAGTATTTT.

On this clonotype itself: Because it lacks the conserved phenylalanine or tryptophan at the end, this CDR3 is likely a read error. The DNA is left out, because the CDR3 cannot be placed on it with certainty; the CDR3 is given as TCRdb lists it. This sequence joins TRBV4-1 and TRBJ1-2; no DNA check was done on the table's D call, TRBD1. Germline V gene sequence: CDR1 MGHRA, CDR2 YSYEKL. The CDR3 has 17 residues if both end residues are counted. The CDR3 here is CASSQERTGLLNYGCTL.

A remark on this clonotype: This is likely a read error, given that the CDR3 carries no conserved phenylalanine or tryptophan at its end. V gene TRBV4-3 combines with J gene TRBJ1-3; D is unresolved. Germline V gene sequence: CDR1 LGHNA, CDR2 YSLEER. The CDR3 sequence is 13 residues long. The ends were cut back, 6 bases at V and 7 bases at J, with 13 bases in the middle. The chain's CDR3 is CASSPRPYNTIYS. CDR3 bases: TGCGCCAGCAGTCCGAGGCCATATAACACCATATATTCT.

The chain carries TRBV2 and TRBJ1-3; D not resolved. This CDR3 has 14 residues. The V end was cut by 8 bases, the J end by 0 bases, with 11 bases between. Germline V gene lookup returns CDR1 SNHLY and CDR2 FYNNEI. The CDR3 sequence: CASGPGSSGNTIYF. The CDR3 nucleotides are TGTGCCAGCGGTCCGGGAAGCTCTGGAAACACCATATATTTT. The variable domain in full, completed from reference TRBV2 and TRBJ1-3, reads EPEVTQTPSHQVTQMGQEVILRCVPISNHLYFYWYRQILGQKVEFLVSFYNNEISEKSEIFDDQFSVERPDGSNFTLKIRSTKLEDSAMYFCASGPGSSGNTIYFGEGSWLTVV.

The sample holds many counts of this clonotype. This chain joins TRBV5-4 and TRBJ2-5; 10 nucleotides agree with TRBD2. The CDR3 consists of 15 residues. Looked up from germline, CDR1 is SGHNT and CDR2 is YYREEE (reference sequence). Unmatched junction bases numbered 4, after V lost 4 bases and J lost 1 base. CDR3 nucleotides: TGTGCCAGCAGCCTAGCGGGAGCGGTCCAAGAGACCCAGTACTTC. Translation: CASSLAGAVQETQYF.

This clonotype is medium-sized in the sample. The J gene is TRBJ2-7, the V gene TRBV27; D may match TRBD1 or TRBD2 (6 bases each). This CDR3 spans 16 amino acids. V was cut by 1 base and J by 2 bases, with 15 bases left in between. The V gene's germline CDR1 is MNHEY and CDR2 SMNVEV (reference sequence). The DNA of the CDR3 is TGTGCCAGCAGTTTATACGGGTCGGGGGCAGCCTACGAGCAGTACTTC. Residues: CASSLYGSGAAYEQYF.

This clonotype was found many times. Just one base apart from a much larger clone, this may be a read error. The gene calls are TRBV13 and TRBJ2-3; unclear D gene. CDR3 length: 16 residues. CDR1 is PRHDT and CDR2 is FYEKMQ in the germline V gene (reference sequence). Trimming stripped 2 bases from V and 1 base from J, with 13 bases between. The CDR3 nucleotides are TGTGCCAGCAGCTTACGCCGCGGCAGAGGCACAGATACGCAGTATTTT. It yields the protein CASSLRRGRGTDTQYF.

For this clonotype: One end of the junction fails to match germline, which may point to a read error. Here the CDR3 DNA reads TGTGCCAGCAGATCGACGAGAGGGGACACCGGGGAGCTCTTTTTT. The encoded protein is CASRSTRGDTGELFF. The rearrangement joins TRBV7-2 to TRBJ2-2; D is possibly TRBD1 (6 bases). This CDR3 has 15 residues. Germline loops: CDR1 SGHTA, CDR2 FQGNSA.

This clonotype was seen just once. The chain is built from TRBV19 and TRBJ2-5; the D gene is possibly TRBD1 (7 bases). V lost 8 bases and J lost 4, with 14 bases in between. The CDR3 loop spans 13 amino acids. CDR1 is LNHDA and CDR2 is SQIVND in the germline V gene (reference sequence). The CDR3 is CASRRGHGETQYF. The DNA of the CDR3 is TGTGCCAGTCGGAGGGGGCACGGAGAGACCCAGTACTTC.

The table lists this clonotype with many counts. The V call is TRBV20-1, the J call TRBJ2-5; 8 nucleotides match TRBD2. The CDR3 spans 15 residues. V gave up 2 bases and J gave up 1 base; unmatched junction bases: 6. Germline V gene lookup returns CDR1 DFQATT and CDR2 SNEGSKA (reference sequence). The DNA of the CDR3 is TGCAGTGCTAGACTTAGCGGGACTCTCCAAGAGACCCAGTACTTC. This codes for CSARLSGTLQETQYF.

The chain uses TRBV4-1 and TRBJ1-1; D unresolved. Germline CDR1 is MGHRA and CDR2 is YSYEKL. Between the trimmed V and J ends, which lost 1 base and 3 bases, there was a span of 9 bases. The CDR3 contains 14 residues. The CDR3 nucleotides are TGCGCCAGCAGCCAAGCGAACAGCTACACTGAAGCTTTCTTT. This encodes CASSQANSYTEAFF.

The chain uses TRBV20-1 and TRBJ2-7; tentative D call: TRBD1 (6 bases). V was pared by 0 bases and J by 2 bases, with 11 bases between. The CDR3 is 14 residues long. Per the germline V gene, CDR1 is DFQATT and CDR2 is SNEGSKA (reference sequence). The CDR3 is CSARDGTRPYEQYF. The CDR3 DNA reads TGCAGTGCTAGAGACGGGACACGACCCTACGAGCAGTACTTC.

This chain uses TRBV5-1 with TRBJ2-7, with D possibly being TRBD2 (6 bases). Trimming cost V 5 bases and J 0 bases, with 12 bases left between them. Looked up from germline, CDR1 is SGHRS and CDR2 is YFSETQ. CDR3 length: 14 residues. The CDR3 sequence is CASREDGSSYEQYV. For the CDR3, the DNA is TGCGCCAGCAGAGAGGACGGGAGCTCCTACGAGCAGTACGTC.

The chain couples TRBV5-8 to TRBJ1-6, with 9 bases matching TRBD1. Germline V CDR1 and CDR2: SGHTS, YDEGEE. Trimming removed 7 bases from V and 5 bases from J; junction bases left unmatched: 7. This CDR3 comprises 15 residues. This CDR3 reads CASPTRDRDNSPLHF. The CDR3 DNA reads TGTGCCAGCCCCACGCGGGACAGGGATAATTCACCCCTCCACTTT.

The sample holds many counts of this clonotype. This clone may be a read error of a much larger clone one base away. The chain has TRBV6-2 or TRBV6-3 and TRBJ1-2; D not resolved. Trimming cost V 8 bases and J 3 bases, with 7 bases left between them. Per the germline V gene, CDR1 is MNHEY and CDR2 is SVGEGT. The CDR3 spans 11 residues. CDR3 nucleotide sequence: TGTGCCAGCGACCGTTACTATGGCTACACCTTC. Its protein is CASDRYYGYTF.

A word on this clonotype: This could be a read error, since a much larger clone is one nucleotide away. V is TRBV7-8 and J is TRBJ2-7; 11 bases match TRBD2. Losses at the gene ends were 4 bases for V and 5 bases for J; bases not matched to a gene: 4. The CDR3 totals 14 residues. CDR1 and CDR2 from the germline V gene are SGHVS and FQNEAQ. CDR3 in amino acids: CASSSTSGSHEQYF. As DNA, the CDR3 is TGTGCCAGCAGCTCCACTAGCGGGAGCCACGAGCAGTACTTC.

This clonotype is medium-sized by share. The V call is TRBV15, the J call TRBJ1-6, with 8 nucleotides matching TRBD1. The J segment lost 6 bases and the V segment lost 0 bases, leaving 4 bases of the junction unmatched. CDR3 length equals 16 residues. Germline assignment: CDR1 LNHNV and CDR2 YYDKDF (reference sequence). CDR3 protein: CATSRDDRGFNSPLHF. CDR3 nucleotide sequence: TGTGCCACCAGCAGAGACGACAGGGGCTTTAATTCACCCCTCCACTTT.

This clonotype rates as medium-sized (0.01 to 0.1%). The V and J genes are TRBV18 and TRBJ2-7, with D perhaps being TRBD1 or TRBD2 (5 bases each). Germline-derived CDR1 and CDR2 are KGHSH and LQKENI. The CDR3 loop spans 17 amino acids. The V end lost 3 bases, the J end lost 3 bases, and 21 bases lay between the germline ends. The CDR3 sequence: CASSPGLMNGTLYEQYF. DNA of the CDR3: TGTGCCAGCTCACCGGGCCTAATGAACGGGACGCTCTACGAGCAGTACTTC.